This T cell receptor beta chain is drawn from a study of blood T cell repertoires in COVID-19. Trimming stripped 0 bases from V and 5 bases from J, with 9 bases between. This CDR3 has 14 residues. Looked up from germline, CDR1 is SNHLY and CDR2 is FYNNEI. Authors' analysis steps: Using reference gene primer amplification, nucleated cell counts were estimated. This table comes from immunoSEQ multiplex PCR, and its TCRdb copy is limited to in-frame clones, with some not included. That table is the source of V, J and clone size, and D and trimming were worked out from the DNA. The table includes approximately 260,000 clones, approximately 90% detected once.

This receptor was obtained from a man in his sixties who had recovered from COVID-19. V gene TRBV2 combines with J gene TRBJ2-3; D may be TRBD2 (5 bases). The sequencing input was peripheral blood. The CDR3 DNA reads as TGTGCCAGCAGTGAAGCGTTCGGGGTAGATACGCAGTATTTT. Translating it yields CASSEAFGVDTQYF.